The entry below gives a single TCR beta chain sequence along with its context. Its specificity is unknown. The data stem from a study of blood T cells in healthy people across ages. General study points: Naive T cell percentage and TCR beta diversity correlated strongly.

The second PCR ran roughly 6 to 11 cycles with a sample-barcoded 5' primer and J-beta primers. Individual samples furnished no less than 2.5 million CDR3-containing paired-end reads apiece. TCRdb reanalysed the 5' RACE reads using MiXCR and keeps one entry per CDR3 protein. The profile shows more than 450,000 distinct CDR3 sequences, about 27% of them singletons. V lost 3 bases and J lost 5; bases outside the gene matches: 2. Germline lookup yields CDR1 DFQATT and CDR2 SNEGSKA (reference sequence). The CDR3 extends over 12 amino acids. These data also featured in a second study, about T cells of mothers and their children. According to that study: The study obtained over 8.5 million TCR beta CDR3 reads per mother and a few million per child. Thymic selection, a shaping force on TCR recombination output, acts similarly in related and unrelated pairs.

The rearrangement links TRBV20-1 to TRBJ2-7; 9 bases fit TRBD2. The sample comprised blood. This TCR was recovered from a boy aged 2 to 10 in good health. The CDR3 nucleotides read TGCAGTGCTAGCGCTAGCGGGGACGAGCAGTACTTC. Its translation is CSASASGDEQYF.